The 14 T cell receptor beta chains reported below all come from one sample, sequenced in a study of blood T cell repertoires in COVID-19 (TCRdb year 2020). Library preparation was by the immunoSEQ multiplex PCR assay. TCRdb limited this immuneACCESS table to in-frame rearrangements with V and J called. A share of clones is missing; checked studies link under half to unresolved V genes, and the rest is unexplained. Recorded for this sample are 450,000 or so clones; about 90% of them occurred a single time. 0.55% to 0.75% of the sample rests with the top ten. Sequencing was done on a sample of PBMCs or T cells enriched from blood (not recorded which). Receptors originate from a young man who had recovered from COVID-19.

The CDR3 region has the DNA TGTGCCAGCAGTTTATCCGGGAGCTTCAATGAGCAGTTCTTC. Translated, it gives CASSLSGSFNEQFF. The chain is built from TRBV27 and TRBJ2-1, with D perhaps TRBD2 (6 bases). Germline V lookup: CDR1 MNHEY, CDR2 SMNVEV (reference sequence). CDR3 length equals 14 residues. V was shortened by 0 bases and J by 6 bases, with 9 bases between the two germline ends.

The chain links TRBV6-2 or TRBV6-3 to TRBJ1-4; TRBD1 matches 7 bases. CDR1 is MNHEY, CDR2 SVGEGT, per germline. J was trimmed by 8 bases and V by 2 bases; bases with no gene match: 5. The CDR3 is 14 residues long. The CDR3 bases are TGTGCCAGCAGTTACCGAGGGGGCGAGGAAAAACTGTTTTTT. Protein product: CASSYRGGEEKLFF.

The J gene is TRBJ2-7, the V gene TRBV12-3 or TRBV12-4; D is undetermined. The length of the CDR3 is 12 residues. Trimming left V 5 bases short and J 2 bases short, with 7 bases between. CDR3 amino acids: CASSLVTYEQYF. The CDR3 coding sequence is TGTGCCAGCAGTCTCGTAACCTACGAGCAGTACTTC.

CDR3: CASSPQRGGTNEKLFF. The CDR3 DNA is TGTGCCAGCTCACCACAACGGGGAGGTACTAATGAAAAACTGTTTTTT. The chain uses TRBV18 and TRBJ1-4; no clear D gene. Trimming took off 1 base at V and 2 bases at J, with 11 bases between the two ends. Germline V lookup: CDR1 KGHSH, CDR2 LQKENI. This CDR3 region has 16 residues.

This clone has just a few counts. V gene TRBV19 combines with J gene TRBJ1-3; 9 nucleotides align to TRBD1. Germline V CDR1 and CDR2: LNHDA, SQIVND (reference sequence). The CDR3 consists of 16 residues. The trim removed 6 bases at V and 1 base at J, leaving 7 bases unmatched. As DNA, the CDR3 is TGTGCCAGTAGGCCGGGACAGGGTGTTTCTGGAAACACCATATATTTT. It translates to CASRPGQGVSGNTIYF.

The chain couples TRBV27 to TRBJ1-6; D is unclear. Trimming pared 4 bases from V and 4 bases from J, leaving 8 bases between. Per the germline V gene, CDR1 is MNHEY and CDR2 is SMNVEV (reference sequence). This CDR3 comprises 14 residues. The CDR3 nucleotides are TGTGCCAGCAGTTCACAAGTTTATAATTCACCCCTCCACTTT. Its translation is CASSSQVYNSPLHF.

V usage is TRBV7-2 and J usage is TRBJ1-5; 7 nucleotides line up with TRBD1. This CDR3 comprises 15 residues. Germline assignment: CDR1 SGHTA and CDR2 FQGNSA. V dropped 5 bases and J dropped 6; count of bases not matched to a gene: 10. The CDR3 DNA sequence: TGTGCCAGCAGCACCGGGACAGCTATGGGTCAGCCCCAGCATTTT. As protein: CASSTGTAMGQPQHF.

This sequence joins TRBV6-1 and TRBJ1-4; 10 positions agree with TRBD1. There are 18 residues in the CDR3. Germline assignment: CDR1 MNHNS and CDR2 SASEGT. V gave up 2 bases and J gave up 4 bases; unmatched junction bases: 10. The chain's CDR3 is CASSERGTGAPVNEKLFF. As DNA, the CDR3 is TGTGCCAGCAGTGAACGAGGGACAGGGGCGCCCGTTAATGAAAAACTGTTTTTT.

The chain recombines TRBV19 with TRBJ1-2; no reliable D call. The CDR3 is 12 amino acids. Trimming pared 3 bases from V and 8 bases from J, leaving 10 bases between. Germline lookup yields CDR1 LNHDA and CDR2 SQIVND (reference sequence). The CDR3 here is CASSISGYGYTF. In nucleotides, the CDR3 is TGTGCCAGTAGTATTTCCGGGTACGGCTACACCTTC.

V gene TRBV5-8 combines with J gene TRBJ1-5; a weak D match, TRBD1 (6 bases). The CDR3 has 16 residues. Germline V gene lookup returns CDR1 SGHTS and CDR2 YDEGEE. Trimming cost V 0 bases and J 2 bases, with 12 bases left between them. The CDR3 DNA reads as TGTGCCAGCAGCTTGGGGCCCTCAGGGGGCAATCAGCCCCAGCATTTT. Its translation is CASSLGPSGGNQPQHF.

The chain links TRBV7-2 to TRBJ1-6; D is unclear. The CDR3 runs 15 residues. Trimming stripped 3 bases from V and 5 bases from J, with 11 bases between. Germline lookup yields CDR1 SGHTA and CDR2 FQGNSA. The CDR3 loop is CASSLWRTNNSPLHF. The CDR3 DNA reads TGTGCCAGCAGCTTGTGGAGGACGAATAATTCACCCCTCCACTTT.

The rearrangement links TRBV18 to TRBJ1-6; the match to TRBD1 covers 10 bases. The CDR3 runs to 16 residues. Germline V gives CDR1 KGHSH, CDR2 LQKENI. Losses at the gene ends were 2 bases for V and 7 bases for J; bases not matched to a gene: 5. In nucleotides, the CDR3 is TGTGCCAGCTCACCAACGACAGGGGGCGACAATTCACCCCTCCACTTT. Translated, it gives CASSPTTGGDNSPLHF.

The V call is TRBV18, the J call TRBJ2-7, with D possibly TRBD1 on 6 matching bases. CDR3 length: 12 residues. V was trimmed by 3 bases and J by 4 bases, leaving 7 bases between them. Germline CDR1 KGHSH, CDR2 LQKENI. The CDR3, as DNA: TGTGCCAGCTCACCGGGACAATACGAGCAGTACTTC. This encodes CASSPGQYEQYF.

The rearrangement joins TRBV3-1 (or the pseudogene TRBV3-2) to TRBJ1-1; no definite D call. Germline CDR1 LGHDT, CDR2 YNNKEL (reference sequence). V was cut by 3 bases and J by 1 base, with 9 bases left in between. This CDR3 spans 14 amino acids. The CDR3 DNA is TGTGCCAGCAGCCAGGCCTGGCAGAACACTGAAGCTTTCTTT. It translates to CASSQAWQNTEAFF.